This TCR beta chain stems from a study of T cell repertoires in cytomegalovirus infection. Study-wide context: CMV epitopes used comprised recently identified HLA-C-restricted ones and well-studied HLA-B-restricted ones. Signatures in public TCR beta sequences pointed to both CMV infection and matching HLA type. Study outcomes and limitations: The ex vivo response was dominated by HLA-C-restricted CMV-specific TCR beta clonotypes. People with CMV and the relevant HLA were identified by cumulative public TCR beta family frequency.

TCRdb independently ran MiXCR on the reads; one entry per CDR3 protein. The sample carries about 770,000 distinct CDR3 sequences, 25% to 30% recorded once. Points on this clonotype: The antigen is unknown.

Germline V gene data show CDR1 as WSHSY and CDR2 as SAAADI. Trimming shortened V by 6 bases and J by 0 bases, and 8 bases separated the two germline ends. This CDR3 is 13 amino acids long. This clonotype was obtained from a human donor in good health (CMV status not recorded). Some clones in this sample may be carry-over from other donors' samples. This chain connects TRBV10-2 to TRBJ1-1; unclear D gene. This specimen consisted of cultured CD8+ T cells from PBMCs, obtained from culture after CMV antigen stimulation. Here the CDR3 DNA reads TGCGCCAGCAGGATAACAGTGAACACTGAAGCTTTCTTT. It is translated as CASRITVNTEAFF.